These T cell receptor beta chains were read from a single sample in a study of control samples from healthy donors and cancer patients. Clones were read by immunoSEQ multiplex PCR, and TCRdb kept only the in-frame ones, dropping some. The table has roughly 140,000 clones, about 89% seen once. Sequenced input: blood. The receptors were sampled from a man younger than 45 in good health. CDR3s include the opening cysteine and the closing phenylalanine or tryptophan. Each record gives: CDR3 DNA, CDR3 protein, clone size, J gene, D gene, V gene. D genes are given only for firm matches. The size of a clone is reported for some rows only, either as once, few or many, or as a class for expanded clones.

CDR3 DNA: TGTGCCAGCAGCTTAGACAGGGCTCTATTGGCCTCTGGCTACACCTTC
CDR3 protein: CASSLDRALLASGYTF
clone size: NA
J gene: TRBJ1-2
D gene: NA
V gene: TRBV13

CDR3 DNA: TGCGCCAGCAGCCAGGAGGACAGAGCCTACGAGCAGTACTTC
CDR3 protein: CASSQEDRAYEQYF
clone size: NA
J gene: TRBJ2-7
D gene: NA
V gene: TRBV4-3

CDR3 DNA: TGTGCCAGCTCACCACCCGGGACAGGGGGCAATCAGCCCCAGCATTTT
CDR3 protein: CASSPPGTGGNQPQHF
clone size: NA
J gene: TRBJ1-5
D gene: TRBD1
V gene: TRBV18

CDR3 DNA: TGTGCCAGCAGCAGGGGACAGGGGGGGTATGGCTACACCTTC
CDR3 protein: CASSRGQGGYGYTF
clone size: NA
J gene: TRBJ1-2
D gene: TRBD1
V gene: TRBV11-3

CDR3 DNA: TGCGCCAGCAGCCAAGTCCGAGACCCAAGGTGGGGCTACACCTTC
CDR3 protein: CASSQVRDPRWGYTF
clone size: NA
J gene: TRBJ1-2
D gene: NA
V gene: TRBV4-1

CDR3 DNA: TGCAGTGCTAGTGGCAGGGGGCTGGCAGATACGCAGTATTTT
CDR3 protein: CSASGRGLADTQYF
clone size: NA
J gene: TRBJ2-3
D gene: TRBD1
V gene: TRBV20-1

CDR3 DNA: TGTGCCAGCAGTGTAAGTTCCTACGAGCAGTACTTC
CDR3 protein: CASSVSSYEQYF
clone size: few
J gene: TRBJ2-7
D gene: NA
V gene: TRBV6-2/TRBV6-3

CDR3 DNA: TGTGCCAGCAGCCTCGGGGCGTCGGAGGGTACGCAGTATTTT
CDR3 protein: CASSLGASEGTQYF
clone size: NA
J gene: TRBJ2-3
D gene: NA
V gene: TRBV7-2

CDR3 DNA: TGTGCCAGCAGCCGTCGCAAGGCCACCCCTCTCACAGATACGCAGTATTTT
CDR3 protein: CASSRRKATPLTDTQYF
clone size: NA
J gene: TRBJ2-3
D gene: NA
V gene: TRBV5-6

CDR3 DNA: TGCGCCAGCAGCCAGGAACTTAACAATGAGCAGTTCTTC
CDR3 protein: CASSQELNNEQFF
clone size: NA
J gene: TRBJ2-1
D gene: NA
V gene: TRBV4-3